This section outlines one T cell receptor beta chain sequence together with its context. Its antigen is not identified. In the PCR, 60 Vbeta and 13 Jbeta primers were used. The data were produced by immunoSEQ multiplex PCR, yet TCRdb's version contains in-frame clones alone and is incomplete. The table lists over 80,000 clones, roughly four fifths of them singletons. V lost 6 bases and J lost 2; bases outside the gene matches: 7. Per germline, CDR1 LNHDA and CDR2 SQIVND (reference sequence). The CDR3 has 15 residues. This record belongs to a study of cytomegalovirus exposure and HLA in healthy donors. General study results and limits: Per published accounts, TCR beta sequences correctly predicted the HLA-A and HLA-B alleles of most subjects.

The sample was PBMCs. This receptor was taken from a man in his forties in good health and CMV-seronegative. V is TRBV19 and J is TRBJ1-5; TRBD1 matches 7 bases. CDR3 in amino acids: CASSRNRGGNQPQHF. CDR3 nucleotide sequence: TGTGCCAGTAGCAGAAACAGGGGAGGCAATCAGCCCCAGCATTTT.